One and the same sample provided the 16 T cell receptor beta chains below, sequenced in a study of blood T cells in healthy people across ages. A second PCR of roughly 7 to 11 cycles used a sample-barcoded 5' primer and a J-beta primer mix. Using its own MiXCR run on the 5' RACE reads, TCRdb lists one record per CDR3 protein. The profile shows approximately 1.5 million distinct CDR3 sequences, about 35% of them singletons. Sample: blood. These TCRs come from a woman aged 25 to 45 in good health.

The V and J genes are TRBV3-1 and TRBJ1-1; tentative D call: TRBD1 (5 bases). The CDR3 has 14 amino acids. CDR1 and CDR2 from the germline V gene are LGHDT and YNNKEL (reference sequence). Trimming shortened V by 3 bases and J by 8 bases, and 16 bases separated the two germline ends. In DNA, the CDR3 is TGTGCCAGCAGCCACCATGGGGCCCCCATAGAAGCTTTCTTT. Translation gives CASSHHGAPIEAFF.

The chain links TRBV7-7 to TRBJ2-1, with TRBD2 matching 10 bases. The J call may be in error: the DNA end matches TRBJ2-7 better. CDR1 SSHAT and CDR2 FNYEAQ come from the germline V gene (reference sequence). The CDR3 has 15 amino acids. The CDR3: CASSPLAGPYNEQYF. The CDR3 region has the DNA TGTGCCAGCAGCCCACTAGCGGGGCCTTACAATGAGCAGTACTTC.

The J gene is TRBJ2-4, the V gene TRBV29-1; TRBD1 is a possible D gene (6 bases). This CDR3 comprises 14 residues. In germline, CDR1 is SQVTM, CDR2 ANQGSEA. Trimming removed 2 bases at V and 8 bases at J, with 16 bases between. The CDR3 loop is CSVERDIPRDIQYF. The CDR3 coding sequence is TGCAGCGTTGAAAGGGACATCCCTCGGGACATTCAGTACTTC.

In this sample, this clonotype turned up a few times. V is TRBV6-5 and J is TRBJ2-7, with D perhaps TRBD1 (6 bases). V was cut by 7 bases and J by 0 bases, with 13 bases left in between. This CDR3 is built from 14 residues. The germline CDR1 and CDR2 sequences are MNHEY and SVGAGI. The CDR3 DNA reads as TGTGCCAGCAAACGCCCAGGGGTCTCCTACGAGCAGTACTTC. Translating it yields CASKRPGVSYEQYF.

V usage is TRBV10-3 and J usage is TRBJ2-4; 9 bases line up with TRBD2. Germline loops: CDR1 ENHRY, CDR2 SYGVKD. Losses at the gene ends were 9 bases for V and 5 bases for J; bases not matched to a gene: 17. The CDR3 runs to 17 residues. DNA for the CDR3: TGTGCCATTGCGAGGGGAGGTCCGGGACTAGCTGAAAACATTCAGTACTTC. Its protein product is CAIARGGPGLAENIQYF.

This clonotype has a handful of counts. The chain has TRBV3-1 and TRBJ1-4; D may be TRBD1 (5 bases). Germline V gives CDR1 LGHDT, CDR2 YNNKEL (reference sequence). V was shortened by 4 bases and J by 5 bases, with 14 bases between the two germline ends. This CDR3 is built from 15 residues. The CDR3 loop reads CASSLKTGLNEKLFF. The CDR3 nucleotides are TGTGCCAGCAGCCTGAAGACGGGGCTCAATGAAAAACTGTTTTTT.

This sequence joins TRBV12-3 or TRBV12-4 and TRBJ2-1, with TRBD1 identical over 7 bases. CDR3 length: 15 residues. The trim removed 3 bases at V and 6 bases at J, leaving 8 bases unmatched. This CDR3 is CASSFNRGQGNEQFF. CDR3 DNA sequence: TGTGCCAGCAGTTTTAATAGGGGGCAGGGCAATGAGCAGTTCTTC.

This clonotype was recorded a few times. The chain recombines TRBV28 with TRBJ1-4, with D possibly matching TRBD1 (6 bases). CDR1 is MDHEN, CDR2 SYDVKM, per germline. V was pared by 6 bases and J by 6 bases, with 14 bases between. The length of the CDR3 is 14 residues. This CDR3 reads CASRATGSDEKLFF. In DNA, the CDR3 is TGTGCCAGCAGGGCGACAGGCTCTGATGAAAAACTGTTTTTT.

As regards this clonotype: A read error may be the cause here, since a much bigger clone is one base away. The gene calls are TRBV6-1 and TRBJ1-5; perhaps TRBD1 as D (6 bases). This CDR3 spans 11 amino acids. Germline V gene lookup returns CDR1 MNHNS and CDR2 SASEGT. The CDR3 spells CASSDGQPRHF. CDR3 in DNA: TGTGCCAGCAGTGATGGACAGCCCCGGCATTTT.

The V and J genes are TRBV28 and TRBJ1-5, with no clear D. Germline CDR1 MDHEN, CDR2 SYDVKM. V lost 2 bases to trimming and J lost 6 bases, with 8 bases between them. The length of the CDR3 is 13 residues. The chain's CDR3 is CASSLKDLQPQHF. As DNA, the CDR3 is TGTGCCAGCAGTTTAAAGGATCTTCAGCCCCAGCATTTT.

This clonotype has a handful of counts. The J gene is TRBJ2-6, the V gene TRBV6-1; D uncertain. This CDR3 contains 16 residues. CDR1 is MNHNS, CDR2 SASEGT, per germline. V was cut by 1 base and J by 4 bases, with 11 bases left in between. The CDR3 loop reads CASSEGGVLGANVLTF. The DNA of the CDR3 is TGTGCCAGCAGTGAAGGAGGAGTTCTCGGGGCCAACGTCCTGACTTTC.

V and J are TRBV5-1 and TRBJ1-5; unclear D gene. The V and J ends lost 4 bases and 4 bases respectively, with 12 bases between them. Germline CDR1 and CDR2: SGHRS and YFSETQ. The CDR3 is 14 amino acids. DNA of the CDR3: TGCGCCAGCAGCCCCGGGGTTCCGAATCAGCCCCAGCATTTT. It translates to CASSPGVPNQPQHF.

A few counts support this clonotype. The chain combines TRBV13 with TRBJ2-3, with 11 bases that match TRBD2. V shed 5 bases and J 4 bases; nucleotides not matched to a gene: 5. The CDR3 contains 15 residues. The germline gives CDR1 PRHDT, CDR2 FYEKMQ (reference sequence). The CDR3, as DNA: TGTGCCAGCAGCATATTAGCGGGGGGGCCAGATACGCAGTATTTT. Amino acids: CASSILAGGPDTQYF.

The chain uses TRBV7-2 and TRBJ2-5, with D possibly matching TRBD2 (6 bases). The V and J ends lost 5 bases and 4 bases respectively, with 20 bases between them. The CDR3 is 16 residues long. CDR1 is SGHTA, CDR2 FQGNSA, per germline. In DNA form, the CDR3 reads TGTGCCAGCAGCGGCCTAGGGCGGGGTCTAGGAGAGACCCAGTACTTC. This gives the protein CASSGLGRGLGETQYF.

This chain connects TRBV20-1 to TRBJ2-3, with TRBD2 identical over 7 bases. The junction had 8 bases not matched to a gene; V was cut back by 2 bases and J by 3 bases. Germline V lookup: CDR1 DFQATT, CDR2 SNEGSKA (reference sequence). This CDR3 is built from 15 residues. CDR3 sequence: CSARLPGGGTDTQYF. The CDR3 nucleotides read TGCAGTGCTAGACTGCCGGGAGGAGGAACAGATACGCAGTATTTT.

This clonotype was detected only a few times. The CDR3, as DNA: TGCGCCAGCAGCCCAGACGCGGGGGCCACTGAAGCTTTCTTT. The encoded protein is CASSPDAGATEAFF. The chain employs TRBV4-1 and TRBJ1-1; D might be TRBD1 (6 bases). CDR1 and CDR2 from the germline V gene are MGHRA and YSYEKL. V shed 4 bases and J shed 4 bases, with 13 bases lying between them. CDR3 length: 14 residues.